What follows are 21 T cell receptor beta chains derived from one specimen sequenced in a study of blood T cell repertoires in COVID-19. Sequencing used immunoSEQ multiplex PCR; TCRdb keeps in-frame clones, though not all of them. The sample lists just under 90,000 clones; roughly 78% were seen once. Sequenced: peripheral blood. The receptors originated from a woman at least 80 years old with acute or convalescent COVID-19.

In its sample, this clone was seen once. The chain links TRBV28 to TRBJ1-2; 8 nucleotides line up with TRBD1. Germline V gene sequence: CDR1 MDHEN, CDR2 SYDVKM. CDR3 size: 15 residues. V dropped 6 bases and J dropped 4; count of bases not matched to a gene: 10. The CDR3 region is CASRDSTGAGYGYTF. In DNA form, the CDR3 reads TGTGCCAGCAGAGATTCGACAGGGGCGGGCTATGGCTACACCTTC.

Here the CDR3 DNA reads TGCGCCAGCAGCCAAGATGGGCTGAGGGCCCAGCATTTT. Amino acid sequence: CASSQDGLRAQHF. The rearrangement uses TRBV4-1 and TRBJ1-5; no clear D. V lost 0 bases and J 11 bases, leaving 11 bases between the germline ends. The CDR3 is 13 residues long. Germline CDR1 and CDR2: MGHRA and YSYEKL.

J is TRBJ1-5 and V is TRBV2; unclear D gene. Trimming pared 2 bases from V and 13 bases from J, leaving 9 bases between. The CDR3 runs to 11 residues. The germline CDR1 and CDR2 sequences are SNHLY and FYNNEI. The CDR3, as DNA: TGTGCCAGCAGTGAATGGTCAGTTCAGCATTTT. Translating gives CASSEWSVQHF. Full variable domain (remainder filled in from reference TRBV2 and TRBJ1-5): EPEVTQTPSHQVTQMGQEVILRCVPISNHLYFYWYRQILGQKVEFLVSFYNNEISEKSEIFDDQFSVERPDGSNFTLKIRSTKLEDSAMYFCASSEWSVQHFGDGTRLSIL.

Only one count was recorded for this clone. Distinct nucleotide sequences in the sample also encode this CDR3. This chain links TRBV7-2 with TRBJ1-1, with D possibly TRBD1 on 5 matching bases. Germline CDR1 SGHTA, CDR2 FQGNSA. The CDR3 consists of 17 residues. Trimming stripped 5 bases from V and 8 bases from J, with 27 bases between. The CDR3, as DNA: TGTGCCAGCAGCCCGATGGGGGGAGTTAGCTCCGGAGGGGAAGCTTTCTTT. Protein: CASSPMGGVSSGGEAFF. The entire variable domain, with the rest obtained from reference TRBV7-2 and TRBJ1-1, is as follows: GAGVSQSPSNKVTEKGKDVELRCDPISGHTALYWYRQSLGQGLEFLIYFQGNSAPDKSGLPSDRFSAERTGGSVSTLTIQRTQQEDSAVYLCASSPMGGVSSGGEAFFGQGTRLTVV.

This chain links TRBV16 with TRBJ2-5; D call uncertain. From germline, CDR1 is KGHSY and CDR2 FQNENV. The CDR3 is 13 amino acids. V lost 4 bases, J lost 6 bases, and 12 bases lay in between. As DNA, the CDR3 is TGTGCCAGCAGCCCTTCCTCGGTGCAGACCCAGTACTTC. The encoded protein is CASSPSSVQTQYF.

The gene calls are TRBV7-9 and TRBJ2-3; no reliable D call. The V end was cut by 4 bases, the J end by 4 bases, with 12 bases between. Germline loops: CDR1 SEHNR, CDR2 FQNEAQ (reference sequence). The CDR3 runs 14 residues. CDR3: CASSSLRNPDTQYF. The CDR3 DNA reads TGTGCCAGCAGCTCCCTTCGTAATCCAGATACGCAGTATTTT.

This sequence joins TRBV28 and TRBJ2-7; 9 nucleotides line up with TRBD1. The germline V gene has CDR1 MDHEN and CDR2 SYDVKM. This CDR3 has 12 residues. The trim removed 7 bases at V and 5 bases at J, leaving 3 bases unmatched. This CDR3 reads CASNRGLDEQYF. DNA of the CDR3: TGTGCCAGCAACAGGGGGCTGGACGAGCAGTACTTC.

This chain connects TRBV18 to TRBJ1-2; D is perhaps TRBD1 (5 bases). The CDR3 is 13 amino acids. V gave up 5 bases and J gave up 8 bases, with 15 bases separating them. Germline lookup yields CDR1 KGHSH and CDR2 LQKENI. As DNA, the CDR3 is TGTGCCAGCTCAACACGGGACTCATCCGGCTACACCTTC. Its translation is CASSTRDSSGYTF.

The chain joins TRBV5-4 to TRBJ2-1; the D gene is possibly TRBD1 (6 bases). Germline loops: CDR1 SGHNT, CDR2 YYREEE (reference sequence). This CDR3 is 15 amino acids long. V shed 4 bases and J shed 1 base, with 12 bases lying between them. The CDR3 region has the DNA TGTGCCAGCAGCGCGATAGGGGGTTCCTACAATGAGCAGTTCTTC. As protein: CASSAIGGSYNEQFF.

The chain joins TRBV7-2 to TRBJ1-1, with D hard to call. The CDR3 spans 13 residues. Trimming cost V 4 bases and J 4 bases, with 10 bases left between them. Germline CDR1 SGHTA, CDR2 FQGNSA. DNA of the CDR3: TGTGCCAGCAGCTCTCGTCGGGGCACTGAAGCTTTCTTT. Protein: CASSSRRGTEAFF.

The table lists this clone with a few counts. The chain carries TRBV29-1 and TRBJ2-1, with 10 bases matching TRBD1. This CDR3 has 16 residues. Unmatched junction bases numbered 15, after V lost 6 bases and J lost 7 bases. Germline V gene lookup returns CDR1 SQVTM and CDR2 ANQGSEA. DNA of the CDR3: TGCAGCGTCATCCCGACGGGACAGGGGCGATTGAATGAGCAGTTCTTC. Translated: CSVIPTGQGRLNEQFF.

This chain joins TRBV30 and TRBJ2-3; D might be TRBD2 (6 bases). The CDR3 spans 15 residues. V dropped 4 bases and J dropped 0 bases, with 14 bases sitting between them. Per the germline V gene, CDR1 is GTSNPN and CDR2 is SVGIG (reference sequence). This chain's CDR3 is CAWKPRGDSTDTQYF. The CDR3 coding sequence is TGTGCCTGGAAGCCGCGGGGTGATAGCACAGATACGCAGTATTTT. Variable domain in full (rest from reference TRBV30 and TRBJ2-3): SQTIHQWPATLVQPVGSPLSLECTVEGTSNPNLYWYRQAAGRGLQLLFYSVGIGQISSEVPQNLSASRPQDRQFILSSKKLLLSDSGFYLCAWKPRGDSTDTQYFGPGTRLTVL.

The chain recombines TRBV7-2 with TRBJ2-7, with D hard to call. Germline V lookup: CDR1 SGHTA, CDR2 FQGNSA. CDR3 size: 13 residues. Trimming removed 4 bases from V and 0 bases from J, with 7 bases in between. The CDR3: CASSSSGSYEQYF. The CDR3, as DNA: TGTGCCAGCAGCTCTTCCGGCTCCTACGAGCAGTACTTC.

The rearrangement uses TRBV7-3 and TRBJ2-5; 7 bases match TRBD1. The germline CDR1 and CDR2 sequences are SGHTA and FQGTGA. V lost 5 bases and J lost 5; bases outside the gene matches: 11. This CDR3 comprises 15 residues. The CDR3 spells CASSLTGAFGETQYF. DNA of the CDR3: TGTGCCAGCAGCCTCACAGGGGCTTTCGGGGAGACCCAGTACTTC.

This clone has ten or more counts. The gene calls are TRBV6-2 or TRBV6-3 and TRBJ1-5; D uncertain. Deletions cut 4 bases from V and 7 bases from J, with 11 bases between. CDR3 size: 13 residues. Germline V gives CDR1 MNHEY, CDR2 SVGEGT. The CDR3 sequence is CASSSSGGQPQHF. The CDR3, as DNA: TGTGCCAGCAGTTCCAGTGGAGGGCAGCCCCAGCATTTT.

The V and J genes are TRBV2 and TRBJ1-1; no reliable D call. This CDR3 is 13 amino acids long. Germline CDR1 SNHLY, CDR2 FYNNEI. The V gene lost 7 bases and the J gene lost 0 bases, with 9 bases spanning the gap. The CDR3 bases are TGTGCCAGCACTGAGGCCATGAACACTGAAGCTTTCTTT. Residues: CASTEAMNTEAFF.

The genes are TRBV5-4 and TRBJ1-1; D possibly corresponds to TRBD1 (6 bases). The CDR3 is 16 amino acids. CDR1 is SGHNT and CDR2 is YYREEE in the germline V gene (reference sequence). V was pared by 3 bases and J by 3 bases, with 18 bases between. Written as DNA, the CDR3 is TGTGCCAGCAGCTCGGGGGGTCGGGGGCGCGACACTGAAGCTTTCTTT. This codes for CASSSGGRGRDTEAFF.

The chain has TRBV20-1 and TRBJ1-1, with 7 bases lining up with TRBD1. With V trimmed by 3 bases and J by 5 bases, 9 bases remained unmatched. Germline values: CDR1 DFQATT, CDR2 SNEGSKA (reference sequence). This CDR3 is built from 14 residues. CDR3 nucleotide sequence: TGCAGTGCTAGTCTACAGGGGCGCGTGACTGAAGCTTTCTTT. The encoded protein is CSASLQGRVTEAFF.

The chain joins TRBV2 to TRBJ1-1; 8 bases agree with TRBD1. This CDR3 contains 15 residues. CDR1 SNHLY and CDR2 FYNNEI come from the germline V gene. The trim removed 6 bases at V and 5 bases at J, leaving 11 bases unmatched. The CDR3 region has the DNA TGTGCCAGCAGCGTCGAAGGACAGGGAAGTACTGAAGCTTTCTTT. This translates into CASSVEGQGSTEAFF. The full variable domain, its missing parts supplied by reference TRBV2 and TRBJ1-1, is EPEVTQTPSHQVTQMGQEVILRCVPISNHLYFYWYRQILGQKVEFLVSFYNNEISEKSEIFDDQFSVERPDGSNFTLKIRSTKLEDSAMYFCASSVEGQGSTEAFFGQGTRLTVV.

The rearrangement links TRBV6-2 or TRBV6-3 to TRBJ1-2, with a possible D match to TRBD1 (5 bases). The V end was cut by 6 bases, the J end by 4 bases, with 9 bases between. This CDR3 is 12 amino acids long. CDR1 and CDR2 (germline): MNHEY, SVGEGT. The CDR3 loop is CASSPQGYGYTF. CDR3 nucleotide sequence: TGTGCCAGCAGCCCCCAGGGCTATGGCTACACCTTC.

This clone has a handful of counts. The rearrangement uses TRBV5-1 and TRBJ2-7, with TRBD2 matching 9 bases. J was trimmed by 2 bases and V by 0 bases; bases with no gene match: 3. CDR1 SGHRS and CDR2 YFSETQ come from the germline V gene. The CDR3 consists of 15 residues. CDR3 residues: CASSLELAGTYEQYF. DNA of the CDR3: TGCGCCAGCAGCTTGGAACTAGCGGGCACCTACGAGCAGTACTTC.